This T cell receptor (beta chain) was observed in a study of T-cell reconstitution after alpha-beta-depleted transplantation in children. Study-wide points: The origin of alpha-beta T cells about two months after transplant was reportedly several hundred expanded graft clones. T-cell counts and diversity were attributed mostly to newly produced T cells one year after transplant.

This clonotype was recorded many times. Its antigen remains unidentified. Library preparation (for TCRbeta) was performed with unique molecular identifiers. A single record per CDR3 protein comes from TCRdb applying MiXCR to the PCR reads. The data contain roughly 7,700 distinct CDR3 sequences, about 12% of them seen just once; the ten biggest clones take up about half. CDR3 length equals 15 residues. The V end was cut by 6 bases, the J end by 4 bases, with 18 bases between. Looked up from germline, CDR1 is SGHVS and CDR2 is FQNEAQ. The sample here was PBMCs, mostly from graft donor cells, taken 60 days after TCRalphabeta/CD19-depleted stem cell transplant. This clonotype originated in a patient under 10 years old who had a stem cell transplant for inherited bone marrow failure, so the T cells may come from the graft donor. This rearrangement joins TRBV7-8 to TRBJ1-2; no reliable D call. The CDR3 reads CASSLQPLPGYGYTF. CDR3 DNA sequence: TGTGCCAGCAGTCTACAGCCGCTACCAGGCTATGGCTACACCTTC.